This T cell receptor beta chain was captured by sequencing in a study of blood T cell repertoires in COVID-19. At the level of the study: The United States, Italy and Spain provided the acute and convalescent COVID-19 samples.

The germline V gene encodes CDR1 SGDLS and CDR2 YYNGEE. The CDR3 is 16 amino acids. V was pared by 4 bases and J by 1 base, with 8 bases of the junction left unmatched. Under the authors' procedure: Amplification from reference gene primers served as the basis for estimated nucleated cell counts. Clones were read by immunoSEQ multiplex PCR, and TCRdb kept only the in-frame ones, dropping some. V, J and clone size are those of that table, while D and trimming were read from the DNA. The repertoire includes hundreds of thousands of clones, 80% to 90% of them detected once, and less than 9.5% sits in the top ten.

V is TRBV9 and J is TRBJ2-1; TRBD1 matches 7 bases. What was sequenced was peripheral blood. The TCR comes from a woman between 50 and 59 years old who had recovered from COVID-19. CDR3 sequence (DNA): TGTGCCAGCAGCCTAGACCCGGGACAGTCCTACAATGAGCAGTTCTTC. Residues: CASSLDPGQSYNEQFF.